This T cell receptor (beta chain) was captured by sequencing in a study of T-cell memory formation after mild COVID-19. TCRdb analysed the 5' RACE reads with MiXCR anew, one entry per CDR3 protein. This repertoire shows about 290,000 distinct CDR3 sequences, 15% to 20% found once; its top ten account for around 23%. Germline CDR1 reads MGHRA; CDR2 reads YSYEKL. This CDR3 region has 13 residues. The germline V and J ends were trimmed by 5 bases and 9 bases, with 13 bases remaining between them. This clonotype was counted only a few times. Antigen: not known. Study findings and constraints: There were some responding clones in pre-infection memory, which suggested that cross-reactive memory had joined.

The sequencing input was PBMCs or a T cell subset sorted from them (not recorded which). The TCR was taken from a man younger than 35 who had mild COVID-19 (a few samples of this study predate the infection). Cell type and time point are not known. The gene calls are TRBV4-1 and TRBJ2-2; D gene ambiguous. The CDR3 spells CASSTPTARELFF. CDR3 bases: TGCGCCAGCAGCACACCGACCGCGCGGGAGCTGTTTTTT.